These 16 T cell receptor beta chains came from one sample sequenced in a study of Ad26.COV2.S vaccination and SARS-CoV-2 variants. Sequencing used immunoSEQ multiplex PCR; TCRdb keeps in-frame clones, though not all of them. The data contain about 390,000 clones, around 93% of them singletons. Treatment of the sample: over 15 received Ad26.COV2.S at low or high dose, single or two shots; several received placebo; per-sample allocation not given. The study sampled participants on day 63 after the first vaccine or placebo injection. The sequences come from peripheral blood, collected in a trial of Ad26.COV2.S vaccine versus placebo. The receptor source for this set is a person between 18 and 59 years old who received the Ad26.COV2.S COVID-19 vaccine or a placebo.

The V and J genes are TRBV19 and TRBJ2-3; 10 positions match TRBD1. The CDR3 sequence is 14 residues long. Trimming removed 10 bases from V and 1 base from J; junction bases left unmatched: 5. The germline CDR1 and CDR2 sequences are LNHDA and SQIVND (reference sequence). In nucleotides, the CDR3 is TGTGCCACCGGGACAGGGGTCCGCACAGATACGCAGTATTTT. The encoded protein is CATGTGVRTDTQYF.

This clone was counted once. The same CDR3 can be traced to other DNA sequences in this sample. The J gene is TRBJ1-4, the V gene TRBV5-1; 8 bases match TRBD1. CDR1 is SGHRS, CDR2 YFSETQ, per germline. V trimming: 1 base; J trimming: 8 bases; junction bases outside the gene matches: 4. The CDR3 consists of 14 residues. CDR3 DNA: TGCGCCAGCAGCTTGACAGGGGGTCGGGAAAAACTGTTTTTT. It specifies CASSLTGGREKLFF.

The chain has TRBV4-3 and TRBJ2-7; 9 nucleotides align to TRBD1. Germline V lookup: CDR1 LGHNA, CDR2 YSLEER. The CDR3 extends over 13 amino acids. The ends lost 3 bases at V and 4 bases at J; junction bases unmatched: 1. CDR3 amino acids: CASSHGQGYEQYF. The CDR3 DNA reads TGCGCCAGCAGCCACGGACAGGGGTACGAGCAGTACTTC.

The chain joins TRBV29-1 to TRBJ2-7, with D unclear. CDR3 length: 14 residues. The ends were cut back, 7 bases at V and 0 bases at J, with 16 bases in the middle. CDR1 and CDR2 from the germline V gene are SQVTM and ANQGSEA. CDR3 sequence (DNA): TGCAGCGCCCGCGGACGACTGGGCTCCTACGAGCAGTACTTC. Translated, it gives CSARGRLGSYEQYF.

V and J are TRBV9 and TRBJ2-7, with D perhaps matching TRBD1 (6 bases). CDR1 SGDLS and CDR2 YYNGEE come from the germline V gene. This CDR3 comprises 12 residues. Between the trimmed V and J ends, which lost 3 bases and 13 bases, there was a span of 17 bases. The CDR3 DNA reads TGTGCCAGCAGCGGAGATGGGACAACGTCCTACTTC. This sequence encodes CASSGDGTTSYF.

The chain combines TRBV15 with TRBJ2-7, with TRBD1 matching over 9 bases. Germline CDR1 reads LNHNV; CDR2 reads YYDKDF (reference sequence). CDR3 length equals 16 residues. Unmatched junction bases numbered 6, after V lost 0 bases and J lost 3 bases. The CDR3 spells CATSRDRDRGYYEQYF. In nucleotides, the CDR3 is TGTGCCACCAGCAGAGATCGAGACAGGGGGTACTACGAGCAGTACTTC.

The V and J genes are TRBV27 and TRBJ2-2, with 7 nucleotides matching TRBD2. This CDR3 contains 16 residues. Germline V gives CDR1 MNHEY, CDR2 SMNVEV (reference sequence). The junction had 10 bases not matched to a gene; V was cut back by 5 bases and J by 4 bases. The chain's CDR3 is CASSPVRGYGTGELFF. The CDR3 DNA reads as TGTGCCAGCAGTCCAGTGCGGGGGTACGGCACCGGGGAGCTGTTTTTT.

The chain couples TRBV24-1 to TRBJ2-1; D is ambiguous. This CDR3 contains 12 residues. V was trimmed by 1 base and J by 10 bases, leaving 7 bases between them. The germline V gene has CDR1 KGHDR and CDR2 SFDVKD. CDR3 loop: CATSDFGQEQFF. The CDR3 nucleotides are TGTGCCACCAGTGATTTTGGGCAGGAGCAGTTCTTC.

The chain joins TRBV24-1 to TRBJ1-4; tentatively, D is TRBD1 (6 bases). The CDR3 has 15 residues. Looked up from germline, CDR1 is KGHDR and CDR2 is SFDVKD. V shed 7 bases and J shed 8 bases, with 19 bases lying between them. Here the CDR3 reads CATSTRDNGGEKLFF. CDR3 DNA sequence: TGTGCCACCAGCACCCGGGACAACGGGGGAGAAAAACTGTTTTTT.

This clone came up once. V is TRBV20-1 and J is TRBJ1-4; no definite D call. V was pared by 0 bases and J by 10 bases, with 6 bases between. The CDR3 extends over 11 amino acids. Germline CDR1 DFQATT, CDR2 SNEGSKA (reference sequence). The CDR3 here is CSAREGGKLFF. The CDR3 bases are TGCAGTGCTAGAGAAGGAGGAAAACTGTTTTTT.

The chain uses TRBV7-2 and TRBJ2-5; D is undetermined. The CDR3 spans 15 residues. V was shortened by 5 bases and J by 1 base, with 14 bases between the two germline ends. The germline CDR1 and CDR2 sequences are SGHTA and FQGNSA. In DNA, the CDR3 is TGTGCCAGCAGCCTAAGCCTCAGGCCCCAAGAGACCCAGTACTTC. It specifies CASSLSLRPQETQYF.

The CDR3 is CASSIWGRNQPQHF. The CDR3 DNA reads as TGTGCCAGTAGTATATGGGGTCGCAATCAGCCCCAGCATTTT. This sequence joins TRBV19 and TRBJ1-5, with no clear D. Germline CDR1 and CDR2: LNHDA and SQIVND (reference sequence). The CDR3 extends over 14 amino acids. Deletions cut 2 bases from V and 2 bases from J, with 7 bases between.

The J gene is TRBJ1-3, the V gene TRBV11-2; D perhaps matches TRBD1 (5 bases). V lost 0 bases to trimming and J lost 4 bases, with 25 bases between them. Per germline, CDR1 SGHAT and CDR2 FQNNGV. This CDR3 has 20 amino acids. CDR3 nucleotides: TGTGCCAGCAGCTTAGACTATAAAAGGGGCCCGGGGTTATCCGGAAACACCATATATTTT. Its protein product is CASSLDYKRGPGLSGNTIYF.

V is TRBV7-8 and J is TRBJ1-1; the D is unclear. This CDR3 comprises 13 residues. Trimming stripped 2 bases from V and 1 base from J, with 5 bases between. Germline loops: CDR1 SGHVS, CDR2 FQNEAQ. The CDR3 nucleotides are TGTGCCAGCAGCTTAACGAGGAACACTGAAGCTTTCTTT. It translates to CASSLTRNTEAFF. Full variable domain (missing parts from reference TRBV7-8 and TRBJ1-1): GAGVSQSPRYKVAKRGQDVALRCDPISGHVSLFWYQQALGQGPEFLTYFQNEAQLDKSGLPSDRFFAERPEGSVSTLKIQRTQQEDSAVYLCASSLTRNTEAFFGQGTRLTVV.

The CDR3 reads CASSLALGQVGEQFF. Written as DNA, the CDR3 is TGTGCCAGCAGCTTAGCTCTGGGGCAGGTGGGTGAGCAGTTCTTC. The J gene is TRBJ2-1, the V gene TRBV7-2, with a tentative D call TRBD1 (5 bases). This CDR3 is 15 amino acids long. Germline lookup yields CDR1 SGHTA and CDR2 FQGNSA. Deletions cut 0 bases from V and 9 bases from J, with 15 bases between.

The rearrangement links TRBV7-2 to TRBJ2-5, with D perhaps matching TRBD2 (7 bases). V shed 4 bases and J shed 7 bases, with 16 bases lying between them. Per germline, CDR1 SGHTA and CDR2 FQGNSA. This CDR3 region has 14 residues. CDR3: CASSSANGGLTQYF. The CDR3 nucleotides read TGTGCCAGCAGCTCCGCGAACGGGGGGCTGACCCAGTACTTC.